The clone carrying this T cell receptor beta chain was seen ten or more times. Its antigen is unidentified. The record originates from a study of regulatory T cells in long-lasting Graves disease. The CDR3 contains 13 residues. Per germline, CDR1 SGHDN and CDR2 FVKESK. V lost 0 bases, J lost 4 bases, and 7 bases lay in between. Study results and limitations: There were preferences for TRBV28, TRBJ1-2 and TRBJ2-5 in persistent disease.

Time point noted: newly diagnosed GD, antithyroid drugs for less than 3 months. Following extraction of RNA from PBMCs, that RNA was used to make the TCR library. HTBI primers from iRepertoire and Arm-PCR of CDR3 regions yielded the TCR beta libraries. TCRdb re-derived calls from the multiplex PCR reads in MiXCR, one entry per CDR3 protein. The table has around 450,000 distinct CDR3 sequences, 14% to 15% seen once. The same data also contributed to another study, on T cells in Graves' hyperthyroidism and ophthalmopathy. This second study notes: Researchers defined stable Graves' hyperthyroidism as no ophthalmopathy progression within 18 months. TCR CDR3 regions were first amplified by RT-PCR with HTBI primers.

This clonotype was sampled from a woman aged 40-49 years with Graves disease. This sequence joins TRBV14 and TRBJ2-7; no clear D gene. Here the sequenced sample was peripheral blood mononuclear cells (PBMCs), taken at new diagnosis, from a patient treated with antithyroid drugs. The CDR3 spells CASSQDSAYEQYF. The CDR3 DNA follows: TGTGCCAGCAGCCAAGATTCCGCTTACGAGCAGTACTTC.